The T cell receptor beta chain described here comes from a study of neurological immune-mediated disorders. Study details: Among roughly 35 multiple sclerosis patients, approximately 31 were relapsing-remitting and 3 were secondary progressive.

The making of cDNA relied on 5'RACE with 10-nucleotide random UMIs. MiXCR, applied by TCRdb to the 5' RACE reads, yields one record per CDR3 protein. Here the sample spans about 46,000 distinct CDR3 sequences, approximately 2.8% being singletons. This clonotype has a count of ten or more. The CDR3 is 14 residues long. From germline, CDR1 is SQVTM and CDR2 ANQGSEA. Trimming stripped 4 bases from V and 0 bases from J, with 12 bases between. V usage is TRBV29-1 and J usage is TRBJ1-2, with D uncertain. The sequencing input was PBMCs. The clonotype was recovered from a woman between 45 and 60 years old with multiple sclerosis. Here the CDR3 reads CSVVARLANYGYTF. CDR3 bases: TGCAGCGTTGTAGCCAGGTTAGCTAACTATGGCTACACCTTC.